This T cell receptor (beta chain) appears in the sequencing data of a study of radiotherapy plus CTLA-4 blockade in lung cancer. Background on the study: An objective response was seen in roughly 20% of patients, and disease control in about 30%. Study results and limitations: Some TCR clones had been derived from tumors. These clones expanded in peripheral blood after radiotherapy plus ipilimumab. Alongside interferon-beta, early blood T cell clone dynamics were reportedly the best predictor of response.

Patients had chemo-refractory metastatic non-small-cell lung cancer and received focal radiation plus CTLA-4 blockade that used ipilimumab. Details on this clone: Antigen specificity is unknown.

Repertoires were generated with immunoSEQ multiplex PCR, while TCRdb's copy carries only in-frame clones and drops some. The data hold approximately 95,000 clones, with 75% to 85% observed a single time. Trimming took off 2 bases at V and 5 bases at J, with 21 bases between the two ends. CDR3 length equals 17 residues. CDR1 is KGHSH and CDR2 is LQKENI in the germline V gene. The sequence was obtained from a human donor with non-small cell lung cancer who had a partial response to radiotherapy plus ipilimumab. The sequences come from peripheral blood, collected from a patient treated with radiotherapy plus ipilimumab. This rearrangement joins TRBV18 to TRBJ2-5; a weak D match, TRBD2 (6 bases). The CDR3 coding sequence is TGTGCCAGCTCACCAGGAGGGCAAGCACGCCCGGGGGAGACCCAGTACTTC. Translating gives CASSPGGQARPGETQYF.